Each of the 21 T cell receptor beta chains below was sequenced from the same sample in a study of T cells in Graves' hyperthyroidism and ophthalmopathy. The TCR beta CDR3 regions underwent amplification using RNA transcripts as the source. The HTBI primer set drove a first-round RT-PCR of the TCR CDR3. TCRdb reprocessed the multiplex PCR reads with MiXCR, giving one entry per CDR3 protein. The sample consists of around 400,000 distinct CDR3 sequences, roughly 25% of them appearing once. The sample was blood. These receptors all stem from a man aged 45-60 years with Graves' hyperthyroidism.

The rearrangement uses TRBV24-1 and TRBJ2-7; TRBD1 matches 8 bases. The V gene's germline CDR1 is KGHDR and CDR2 SFDVKD. With 4 bases clipped from V and 2 bases from J, the junction kept 9 bases outside the gene matches. The CDR3 contains 16 residues. The chain's CDR3 is CATSDSSTGVPYEQYF. In nucleotides, the CDR3 is TGTGCCACCAGTGACTCTTCGACAGGGGTCCCCTACGAGCAGTACTTC.

V and J are TRBV15 and TRBJ2-5; a weak D match, TRBD2 (5 bases). The germline CDR1 and CDR2 sequences are LNHNV and YYDKDF (reference sequence). The CDR3 runs 12 residues. V was trimmed by 2 bases and J by 7 bases, leaving 8 bases between them. The CDR3 DNA sequence: TGTGCCACCAGCAGACTTGCGGGGACCCAGTACTTC. This sequence encodes CATSRLAGTQYF.

In its sample, this clonotype was seen a few times. The chain recombines TRBV20-1 with TRBJ2-7; 7 nucleotides line up with TRBD2. From germline, CDR1 is DFQATT and CDR2 SNEGSKA (reference sequence). This CDR3 has 16 residues. The V segment lost 4 bases and the J segment 0 bases; nucleotides outside the gene matches: 12. The CDR3 here is CSATPPTSASSYEQYF. The CDR3 DNA reads as TGCAGTGCTACGCCCCCCACTAGCGCAAGCTCCTACGAGCAGTACTTC.

The V gene is TRBV10-2, the J gene TRBJ2-7; D tentatively reads TRBD1 or TRBD2 (7 bases each). CDR1 and CDR2 (germline): WSHSY, SAAADI. The CDR3 loop spans 13 amino acids. V lost 7 bases and J lost 6, with 16 bases in between. The CDR3 bases are TGCGCCAGCAAGGCAGCGGGGACAGTCGAGCAGTACTTC. It translates to CASKAAGTVEQYF.

This clonotype occurred many times. The V and J genes are TRBV27 and TRBJ1-2; 7 bases are shared with TRBD1. Trimming cost V 6 bases and J 0 bases; bases outside gene matches: 1. CDR1 is MNHEY, CDR2 SMNVEV, per germline (reference sequence). The CDR3 extends over 13 amino acids. CDR3 sequence reads: CASRGTANYGYTF. The CDR3 bases are TGTGCCAGCAGGGGGACAGCTAACTATGGCTACACCTTC.

The rearrangement links TRBV5-6 to TRBJ2-2; tentatively, D is TRBD1 (6 bases). V was shortened by 0 bases and J by 0 bases, with 12 bases between the two germline ends. This CDR3 has 17 residues. CDR1 SGHDT and CDR2 YYEEEE come from the germline V gene. CDR3 amino acids: CASSLVKRGSNTGELFF. In nucleotides, the CDR3 is TGTGCCAGCAGCTTGGTCAAGAGGGGGTCGAACACCGGGGAGCTGTTTTTT.

This clonotype was recorded many times. This sequence joins TRBV10-3 and TRBJ2-3; 9 bases are a match to TRBD2. Trimming cost V 3 bases and J 2 bases; bases outside gene matches: 9. CDR3 length: 17 amino acids. The germline CDR1 and CDR2 sequences are ENHRY and SYGVKD. CDR3 sequence reads: CAISDRGAGGITDTQYF. The CDR3 DNA sequence: TGTGCCATCAGTGATCGGGGCGCGGGAGGGATCACAGATACGCAGTATTTT.

This clonotype showed up just a few times. The chain recombines TRBV12-3 or TRBV12-4 with TRBJ2-6; D gene uncertain. Trimming shortened V by 9 bases and J by 2 bases, and 11 bases separated the two germline ends. CDR3 length: 14 amino acids. CDR3 bases: TGTGCCAGTATGCAAGGTACTGGGGCCAACGTCCTGACTTTC. This codes for CASMQGTGANVLTF.

The V gene is TRBV15, the J gene TRBJ1-1, with D perhaps matching TRBD1 (5 bases). The V gene lost 0 bases and the J gene lost 6 bases, with 14 bases spanning the gap. The germline CDR1 and CDR2 sequences are LNHNV and YYDKDF (reference sequence). CDR3 length equals 15 residues. The DNA for the CDR3 is TGTGCCACCAGCAGAGACAGGGATTTAAGTGCTGAAGCTTTCTTT. This translates into CATSRDRDLSAEAFF.

This clonotype appeared many times. V is TRBV7-3 and J is TRBJ2-1; D ambiguous. With 2 bases removed from V and 0 bases from J, the gap between germline ends came to 8 bases. The CDR3 sequence is 15 residues long. In germline, CDR1 is SGHTA, CDR2 FQGTGA. The CDR3 region is CASSLRWGSYNEQFF. The CDR3, as DNA: TGTGCCAGCAGCTTACGGTGGGGCTCCTACAATGAGCAGTTCTTC.

This clonotype was found many times. The chain combines TRBV2 with TRBJ2-7; TRBD1 might be the D (5 bases). The V and J ends lost 7 bases and 7 bases respectively, with 8 bases between them. The CDR3 consists of 10 residues. Germline V gives CDR1 SNHLY, CDR2 FYNNEI. Here the CDR3 reads CASKGLEQYF. CDR3 sequence (DNA): TGTGCCAGCAAGGGGTTGGAGCAGTACTTC.

The CDR3 sequence: CASSPTDPYEQYF. CDR3 DNA: TGTGCCAGCAGTCCGACAGACCCCTACGAGCAGTACTTC. The V and J genes are TRBV27 and TRBJ2-7, with D possibly being TRBD1 (5 bases). This CDR3 has 13 residues. V was clipped by 5 bases and J by 2 bases, with 10 bases between them. In germline, CDR1 is MNHEY, CDR2 SMNVEV (reference sequence).

The chain carries TRBV11-3 and TRBJ2-1; D remains ambiguous. Trimming cost V 4 bases and J 5 bases, with 12 bases left between them. Germline V CDR1 and CDR2: SGHNT, YENEEA. The CDR3 is made up of 14 amino acids. The DNA for the CDR3 is TGTGCCAGCAGCTACAAAGGTAGTGACAATGAGCAGTTCTTC. This translates into CASSYKGSDNEQFF. Combining the CDR3 with reference TRBV11-3 and TRBJ2-1 gives the whole variable domain EAGVVQSPRYKIIEKKQPVAFWCNPISGHNTLYWYLQNLGQGPELLIRYENEEAVDDSQLPKDRFSAERLKGVDSTLKIQPAELGDSAVYLCASSYKGSDNEQFFGPGTRLTVL.

The sample holds many counts of this clonotype. V and J are TRBV12-3 or TRBV12-4 and TRBJ1-1, with D hard to call. This CDR3 comprises 14 residues. Trimming cost V 5 bases and J 1 base, with 11 bases left between them. CDR3 sequence: CASSRSQANTEAFF. CDR3 bases: TGTGCCAGCAGTCGGTCCCAGGCGAACACTGAAGCTTTCTTT.

This clonotype was counted a few times. This sequence joins TRBV7-6 and TRBJ2-7; the D gene is possibly TRBD1 (6 bases). Germline values: CDR1 SGHVS, CDR2 FNYEAQ. V was cut by 1 base and J by 6 bases, with 13 bases left in between. The CDR3 runs 14 residues. The DNA for the CDR3 is TGTGCCAGCAGCTTAGAACAGGGCGACGCCGAGCAGTACTTC. Protein: CASSLEQGDAEQYF.

This clonotype has a single count. V and J are TRBV19 and TRBJ1-5, with D hard to call. CDR3 size: 12 residues. CDR1 is LNHDA and CDR2 is SQIVND in the germline V gene (reference sequence). The CDR3 region has the DNA TGTGCGGGAGGACGGCGGGGACAGCCCCAGCATTTT. Encoded protein: CAGGRRGQPQHF.

This clonotype was counted only a few times. The V and J genes are TRBV20-1 and TRBJ2-3; the match to TRBD2 covers 14 bases. This CDR3 comprises 15 residues. Germline CDR1 DFQATT, CDR2 SNEGSKA (reference sequence). V trimming: 2 bases; J trimming: 5 bases; junction bases outside the gene matches: 3. CDR3 protein: CSARRLAGGIDTQYF. Written as DNA, the CDR3 is TGCAGTGCTAGAAGACTAGCGGGAGGGATAGATACGCAGTATTTT.

The chain has TRBV11-2 and TRBJ2-7, with no clear D. V was cut by 1 base and J by 1 base, with 17 bases left in between. Germline lookup yields CDR1 SGHAT and CDR2 FQNNGV. CDR3 size: 17 residues. The CDR3 DNA is TGTGCCAGCAGCTTAGTAGGGTTGGGCACCTATTCCTACGAGCAGTACTTC. This encodes CASSLVGLGTYSYEQYF.

This clonotype was detected a few times. CDR3 residues: CASSQGLGQPQHF. In DNA form, the CDR3 reads TGTGCCAGCAGTCAGGGTCTAGGGCAGCCCCAGCATTTT. The J gene is TRBJ1-5, the V gene TRBV27, with a weak D call TRBD1 (5 bases). There are 13 residues in the CDR3. Per the germline V gene, CDR1 is MNHEY and CDR2 is SMNVEV (reference sequence). The V end was cut by 5 bases, the J end by 7 bases, with 12 bases between.

The rearrangement joins TRBV15 to TRBJ1-2, with D unresolved. Germline lookup yields CDR1 LNHNV and CDR2 YYDKDF (reference sequence). Trimming shortened V by 0 bases and J by 0 bases, and 5 bases separated the two germline ends. This CDR3 has 14 residues. The CDR3 spells CATSRDRTNYGYTF. CDR3 nucleotides: TGTGCCACCAGCAGAGATAGGACTAACTATGGCTACACCTTC.

V gene TRBV19 combines with J gene TRBJ2-7; 10 bases match TRBD1. CDR3 size: 15 residues. CDR1 LNHDA and CDR2 SQIVND come from the germline V gene (reference sequence). Trimming cost V 3 bases and J 2 bases; bases outside gene matches: 4. CDR3 residues: CASSIGDRGPYEQYF. The CDR3 DNA follows: TGTGCCAGTAGTATCGGGGACAGGGGCCCCTACGAGCAGTACTTC.